A selection of T cell receptor beta chains follows, all from one sample in a study of CD8+ T cells in alopecia areata. Clones were sequenced by immunoSEQ multiplex PCR, and TCRdb holds only the in-frame ones, with some missing. The data contain 65,000 to 90,000 clones, roughly 50% of them singletons. The sequenced sample consisted of NKG2D-high CD8+ T cells sorted from blood. These receptors all stem from a human donor with alopecia areata. Both conserved end residues are part of each CDR3. The order of the fields is D gene, J gene, V gene, clone size, CDR3 DNA, CDR3 protein. The D gene is left open where the match is weak. Part of the rows lack a size; the others show once, few, many or a class for expanded clones.

D gene: TRBD2
J gene: TRBJ2-7
V gene: TRBV29-1
clone size: few
CDR3 DNA: TGCAGCGTGATAGCGGGGTCTACCTACGAGCAGTACTTC
CDR3 protein: CSVIAGSTYEQYF

D gene: -
J gene: TRBJ1-4
V gene: TRBV29-1
clone size: -
CDR3 DNA: TGCAGCGTTAACCGGGACACTCCGGAAAAACTGTTTTTT
CDR3 protein: CSVNRDTPEKLFF

D gene: -
J gene: TRBJ2-5
V gene: TRBV25-1
clone size: -
CDR3 DNA: TGTGCCAGCAGTGAAATCACGACAGGAGGGGAGACCCAGTACTTC
CDR3 protein: CASSEITTGGETQYF

D gene: TRBD1
J gene: TRBJ2-5
V gene: TRBV15
clone size: -
CDR3 DNA: TGTGCCACCAGCGAGACAGGGGAAACCCAGTACTTC
CDR3 protein: CATSETGETQYF

D gene: TRBD2
J gene: TRBJ2-5
V gene: TRBV27
clone size: -
CDR3 DNA: TGTGCCAGCAGTTTATACGCGGGGGGTACCCAGGAGACCCAGTACTTC
CDR3 protein: CASSLYAGGTQETQYF

D gene: -
J gene: TRBJ2-7
V gene: TRBV25-1
clone size: -
CDR3 DNA: TGTGCCAGCAGTGATCTAGCGAGCGCGCTCGAGCAGTACTTC
CDR3 protein: CASSDLASALEQYF

D gene: -
J gene: TRBJ2-2
V gene: TRBV30
clone size: -
CDR3 DNA: TGTGCCTGGAGTGCTAGAGGGAGGCCCGGGGAGCTGTTTTTT
CDR3 protein: CAWSARGRPGELFF

D gene: -
J gene: TRBJ1-1
V gene: TRBV23-1
clone size: -
CDR3 DNA: TGCGCCAGCAGTCCCCCCCCGCGGGGTGAAGCTTTCTTT
CDR3 protein: CASSPPPRGEAFF

D gene: -
J gene: TRBJ1-2
V gene: TRBV29-1
clone size: few
CDR3 DNA: TGCAGCGTTGAAACCCCGAGGGGCTACACCTTC
CDR3 protein: CSVETPRGYTF

D gene: -
J gene: TRBJ1-6
V gene: TRBV9
clone size: -
CDR3 DNA: TGTGCCAGCAGCGCTGGGAATTCACCCCTCCACTTT
CDR3 protein: CASSAGNSPLHF

D gene: -
J gene: TRBJ1-5
V gene: TRBV6-5
clone size: -
CDR3 DNA: TGTGCCAGCAGTTACGGGGGGGGTGCTCAGCCCCAGCATTTT
CDR3 protein: CASSYGGGAQPQHF

D gene: -
J gene: TRBJ2-5
V gene: TRBV27
clone size: few
CDR3 DNA: TGTGCCAGCGGCAGCCAAGGGACCCAGTACTTC
CDR3 protein: CASGSQGTQYF

D gene: TRBD2
J gene: TRBJ2-2
V gene: TRBV4-1
clone size: -
CDR3 DNA: TGCGCCAGCAGCCAAGATCCCTCTAGCGGGAACACCGGGGAGCTGTTTTTT
CDR3 protein: CASSQDPSSGNTGELFF

D gene: -
J gene: TRBJ2-7
V gene: TRBV4-1
clone size: few
CDR3 DNA: TGCGCCAGCAGCCAAGTAGGCTCCTACGAGCAGTACTTC
CDR3 protein: CASSQVGSYEQYF

D gene: -
J gene: TRBJ2-1
V gene: TRBV7-8
clone size: -
CDR3 DNA: TGTGCCAGCAGCTTAGATTGGGGAAGGGACAATGAGCAGTTCTTC
CDR3 protein: CASSLDWGRDNEQFF

D gene: TRBD2
J gene: TRBJ2-1
V gene: TRBV14
clone size: -
CDR3 DNA: TGTGCCAGCAGCCAAGATTACGGGAGGACGTGGAATGAGCAGTTCTTC
CDR3 protein: CASSQDYGRTWNEQFF

D gene: TRBD1
J gene: TRBJ2-5
V gene: TRBV28
clone size: few
CDR3 DNA: TGTGCCAGCAGTGGACACAGGGGGCAAGAGACCCAGTACTTC
CDR3 protein: CASSGHRGQETQYF

D gene: -
J gene: TRBJ2-7
V gene: TRBV9
clone size: -
CDR3 DNA: TGTGCCAGCAGCGTAAACCTCTACGAGCAGTACTTC
CDR3 protein: CASSVNLYEQYF

D gene: -
J gene: TRBJ1-5
V gene: TRBV7-8
clone size: few
CDR3 DNA: TGTGCCAGCAGCTTAGAGGACAGTAGCAATCAGCCCCAGCATTTT
CDR3 protein: CASSLEDSSNQPQHF

D gene: -
J gene: TRBJ1-2
V gene: TRBV19
clone size: -
CDR3 DNA: TGTGCCAGTAGTATGCCCGGGCCGGCTACCTATGGCTACACCTTC
CDR3 protein: CASSMPGPATYGYTF

D gene: TRBD1
J gene: TRBJ1-2
V gene: TRBV27
clone size: -
CDR3 DNA: TGTGCCAGCAGTCCTGGACAGGCTAACTATGGCTACACCTTC
CDR3 protein: CASSPGQANYGYTF

D gene: -
J gene: TRBJ2-3
V gene: TRBV9
clone size: -
CDR3 DNA: TGTGCCAGCAGCGGCGATACGCAGTATTTT
CDR3 protein: CASSGDTQYF

D gene: -
J gene: TRBJ2-1
V gene: TRBV4-3
clone size: -
CDR3 DNA: TGCGCCAGCAGCCAGGGGGCAAATGAGCAGTTCTTC
CDR3 protein: CASSQGANEQFF

D gene: TRBD1
J gene: TRBJ2-7
V gene: TRBV27
clone size: few
CDR3 DNA: TGTGCCAGCAGTTTTCTGAACAGGGGGATCTCCTACGAGCAGTACTTC
CDR3 protein: CASSFLNRGISYEQYF

D gene: -
J gene: TRBJ1-1
V gene: TRBV30
clone size: -
CDR3 DNA: TGTGCCTGGAGTGTACTCCCGGGCAGAAGCGGGGACACTGAAGCTTTCTTT
CDR3 protein: CAWSVLPGRSGDTEAFF

D gene: -
J gene: TRBJ1-1
V gene: TRBV30
clone size: once
CDR3 DNA: TGTGCCGGGGATGACAGGCCCCGTGGGGACACTGAAGCTTTCTTT
CDR3 protein: CAGDDRPRGDTEAFF

D gene: -
J gene: TRBJ2-3
V gene: TRBV4-2
clone size: -
CDR3 DNA: TGTGCCAGCAGCCAAGAAATCAGGAGCGCAGATACGCAGTATTTT
CDR3 protein: CASSQEIRSADTQYF

D gene: -
J gene: TRBJ1-1
V gene: TRBV20-1
clone size: few
CDR3 DNA: TGCAGTGCTAGAGACCTGACTGAAGCTTTCTTT
CDR3 protein: CSARDLTEAFF

D gene: -
J gene: TRBJ2-6
V gene: TRBV27
clone size: few
CDR3 DNA: TGTGCCAGCAGAAGGGGCTCTGGGGCCAACGTCCTGACTTTC
CDR3 protein: CASRRGSGANVLTF

D gene: -
J gene: TRBJ2-7
V gene: TRBV27
clone size: -
CDR3 DNA: TGTGCCAGCAGTTTCCGGCACACGGTCTCCTACGAGCAGTACTTC
CDR3 protein: CASSFRHTVSYEQYF

D gene: -
J gene: TRBJ2-7
V gene: TRBV7-9
clone size: once
CDR3 DNA: TGTGCCAGCAGTTCTGACAGGACCTCCTACGAGCAGTACTTC
CDR3 protein: CASSSDRTSYEQYF

D gene: TRBD1
J gene: TRBJ2-7
V gene: TRBV27
clone size: -
CDR3 DNA: TGTGCCAGCAGTTTGGTCGGGACAGGACTATACGAGCAGTACTTC
CDR3 protein: CASSLVGTGLYEQYF

D gene: TRBD1
J gene: TRBJ2-7
V gene: TRBV28
clone size: few
CDR3 DNA: TGTGCCAGCAGTGGGACAGGGTATGGCGAGCAGTACTTC
CDR3 protein: CASSGTGYGEQYF

D gene: -
J gene: TRBJ2-7
V gene: TRBV2
clone size: -
CDR3 DNA: TGTGCCAGCAGTGACGACACCCTCGAGCAGTACTTC
CDR3 protein: CASSDDTLEQYF

D gene: -
J gene: TRBJ1-1
V gene: TRBV10-2
clone size: -
CDR3 DNA: TGCGCCAGCAGTGTAGAAGGGGAGGGCACTGAAGCTTTCTTT
CDR3 protein: CASSVEGEGTEAFF

D gene: -
J gene: TRBJ1-5
V gene: TRBV29-1
clone size: -
CDR3 DNA: TGCAGCGTCGACGGGGGCCGAGGTCAGCCCCAGCATTTT
CDR3 protein: CSVDGGRGQPQHF

D gene: -
J gene: TRBJ1-1
V gene: TRBV29-1
clone size: -
CDR3 DNA: TGCAGCATTAAGAAGGGGGATGGTGGACTTGAAGCTTTCTTT
CDR3 protein: CSIKKGDGGLEAFF

D gene: TRBD1
J gene: TRBJ2-2
V gene: TRBV28
clone size: few
CDR3 DNA: TGTGCCAGCAGTTTCCCTCAGGGGGCTAACGGGGAGCTGTTTTTT
CDR3 protein: CASSFPQGANGELFF

D gene: TRBD2
J gene: TRBJ2-3
V gene: TRBV11-2
clone size: once
CDR3 DNA: TGTGCCAGCAGCTTAGTTGGGACTATCACAGATACGCAGTATTTT
CDR3 protein: CASSLVGTITDTQYF

D gene: -
J gene: TRBJ2-3
V gene: TRBV14
clone size: few
CDR3 DNA: TGTGCCAGCAGCCTGAACCCTTGGACTACCCGGGGAGATACGCAGTATTTT
CDR3 protein: CASSLNPWTTRGDTQYF

D gene: -
J gene: TRBJ2-2
V gene: TRBV30
clone size: -
CDR3 DNA: TGTGCCTGGACGGGGGAGAACACCGGGGAGCTGTTTTTT
CDR3 protein: CAWTGENTGELFF

D gene: -
J gene: TRBJ1-2
V gene: TRBV7-2
clone size: -
CDR3 DNA: TGTGCCAGCAGCTTAACGGGGGCGCGGTATGGCTACACCTTC
CDR3 protein: CASSLTGARYGYTF

D gene: -
J gene: TRBJ2-7
V gene: TRBV29-1
clone size: few
CDR3 DNA: TGCAGCGTTCTGTTGGGGTACCCCTACGAGCAGTACTTC
CDR3 protein: CSVLLGYPYEQYF

D gene: -
J gene: TRBJ2-5
V gene: TRBV7-8
clone size: -
CDR3 DNA: TGTGCCAGCAGCTCCCCTACGACGAAAGAGACCCAGTACTTC
CDR3 protein: CASSSPTTKETQYF

D gene: TRBD2
J gene: TRBJ2-1
V gene: TRBV29-1
clone size: -
CDR3 DNA: TGCAGCGTCCCAAGCGGGAGCTCCTACAATGAGCAGTTCTTC
CDR3 protein: CSVPSGSSYNEQFF

D gene: TRBD2
J gene: TRBJ2-1
V gene: TRBV6-5
clone size: -
CDR3 DNA: TGTGCCAGCAGTTACTCGACGGGGGGACTGTTCTTC
CDR3 protein: CASSYSTGGLFF

D gene: -
J gene: TRBJ2-3
V gene: TRBV2
clone size: -
CDR3 DNA: TGTGCCACCGGGCAGGGTGGGGGAACATTAGGGACGCAGTATTTT
CDR3 protein: CATGQGGGTLGTQYF

D gene: -
J gene: TRBJ2-1
V gene: TRBV4-1
clone size: few
CDR3 DNA: TGCGCCAGCAGCCAGGCGGGACTCTCCAATGAGCAGTTCTTC
CDR3 protein: CASSQAGLSNEQFF

D gene: -
J gene: TRBJ2-1
V gene: TRBV5-1
clone size: -
CDR3 DNA: TGCGCCAGCAGCTTGTACCCGGACGACAATGAGCAGTTCTTC
CDR3 protein: CASSLYPDDNEQFF

D gene: TRBD2
J gene: TRBJ2-5
V gene: TRBV27
clone size: -
CDR3 DNA: TGTGCCAGCAGCTTATCGACTAGCAAGGAGACCCAGTACTTC
CDR3 protein: CASSLSTSKETQYF

D gene: -
J gene: TRBJ2-1
V gene: TRBV4-1
clone size: -
CDR3 DNA: TGCGCCAGCAGCCAAGACGGCGGGACCGGCAATGAGCAGTTCTTC
CDR3 protein: CASSQDGGTGNEQFF

D gene: -
J gene: TRBJ1-6
V gene: TRBV29-1
clone size: few
CDR3 DNA: TGCAGCGTTGAGGGGACCCATCGGGCCCTCCACTTT
CDR3 protein: CSVEGTHRALHF